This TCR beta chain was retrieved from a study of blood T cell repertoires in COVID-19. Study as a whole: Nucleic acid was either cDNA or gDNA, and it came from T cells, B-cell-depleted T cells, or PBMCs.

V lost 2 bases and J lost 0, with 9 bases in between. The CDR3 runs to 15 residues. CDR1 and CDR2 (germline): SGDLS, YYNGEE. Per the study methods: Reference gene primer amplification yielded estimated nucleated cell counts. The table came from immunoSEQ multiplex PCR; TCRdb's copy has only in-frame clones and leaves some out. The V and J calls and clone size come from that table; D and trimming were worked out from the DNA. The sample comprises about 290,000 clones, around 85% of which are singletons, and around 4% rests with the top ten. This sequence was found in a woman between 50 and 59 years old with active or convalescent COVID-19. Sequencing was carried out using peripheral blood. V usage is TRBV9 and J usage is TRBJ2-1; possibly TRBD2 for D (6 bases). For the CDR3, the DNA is TGTGCCAGCAGCGTTAGCGGAAACTCCTACAATGAGCAGTTCTTC. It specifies CASSVSGNSYNEQFF. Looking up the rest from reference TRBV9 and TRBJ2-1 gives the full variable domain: DSGVTQTPKHLITATGQRVTLRCSPRSGDLSVYWYQQSLDQGLQFLIQYYNGEERAKGNILERFSAQQFPDLHSELNLSSLELGDSALYFCASSVSGNSYNEQFFGPGTRLTVL.